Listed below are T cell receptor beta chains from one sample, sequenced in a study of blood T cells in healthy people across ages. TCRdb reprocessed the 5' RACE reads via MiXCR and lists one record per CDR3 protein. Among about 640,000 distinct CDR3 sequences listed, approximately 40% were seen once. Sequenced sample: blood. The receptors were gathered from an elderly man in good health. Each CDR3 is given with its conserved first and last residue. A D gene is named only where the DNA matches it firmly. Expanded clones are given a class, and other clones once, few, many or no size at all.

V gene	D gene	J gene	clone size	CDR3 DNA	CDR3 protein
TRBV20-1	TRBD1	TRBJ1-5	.	TGCAGTGCTAGAAACAGGGGGTCCTTCAATCAGCCCCAGCATTTT	CSARNRGSFNQPQHF
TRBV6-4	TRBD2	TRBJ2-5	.	TGTGCCAGCAGTGACGTAGCGGGGAGTGGGACCCAGTACTTC	CASSDVAGSGTQYF
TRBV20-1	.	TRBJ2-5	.	TGCAGTGCTAGAGATCAAGTTACGCAGCTCTACAGCAAGCAGTACTTC	CSARDQVTQLYSKQYF
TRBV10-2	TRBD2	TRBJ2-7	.	TGCGCCAGCAGTGAGTCGGTAGCGGGAGAAATCGAGCAGTACTTC	CASSESVAGEIEQYF
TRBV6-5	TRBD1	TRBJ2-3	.	TGTGCCAGCAGTGCGCGGACAGGGGGCACAGATACGCAGTATTTT	CASSARTGGTDTQYF
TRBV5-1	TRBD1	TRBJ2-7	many	TGCGCCAGCAGCGAGGGACAGGGATCGACCTACGAGCAGTACTTC	CASSEGQGSTYEQYF
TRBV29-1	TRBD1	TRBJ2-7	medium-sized	TGCAGCGTTAAAATAGGGACAGGGGGTCGCGAGCAGTACTTC	CSVKIGTGGREQYF
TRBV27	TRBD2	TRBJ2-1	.	TGTGCCAGCAGTTACACTAGCGGGGGGTACAATGAGCAGTTCTTC	CASSYTSGGYNEQFF
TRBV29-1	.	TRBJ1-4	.	TGCAGCGTTTGGGGGGTCGCGAATGAAAGACTGTTTTTT	CSVWGVANERLFF
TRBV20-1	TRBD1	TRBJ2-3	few	TGCAGTGCTACAGGGGGAACTAGCACAGATACGCAGTATTTT	CSATGGTSTDTQYF
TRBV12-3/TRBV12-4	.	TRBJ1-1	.	TGTGCCAGCAGCGACTACAGGAACACTGAAGCTTTCTTT	CASSDYRNTEAFF
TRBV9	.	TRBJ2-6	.	TGTGCCAGCAGCGTTGGGGTCAATCGGTTCTCTGGGGCCAACGTCCTGACTTTC	CASSVGVNRFSGANVLTF
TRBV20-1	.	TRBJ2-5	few	TGCAGTGCCAAACAGGGATATGAGCAGTACTTC	CSAKQGYEQYF
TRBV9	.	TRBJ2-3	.	TGTGCCAGCAGCGTAGGTTCCCAGCGGGATACGCAGTATTTT	CASSVGSQRDTQYF
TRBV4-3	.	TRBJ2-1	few	TGCGCCAGCAGCCAAGATGGAAGGCGATTGTCCTACAATGAGCAGTTCTTC	CASSQDGRRLSYNEQFF
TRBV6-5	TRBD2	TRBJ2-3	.	TGTGCCAGCAGTTCCAGGAGAGAGGCTAGCGGGAGGAGCACAGATACGCAGTATTTT	CASSSRREASGRSTDTQYF
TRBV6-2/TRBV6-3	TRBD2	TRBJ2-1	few	TGTGCCAGCAGACTAACTAGCGGGAGCTACAATGAGCAGTTCTTC	CASRLTSGSYNEQFF
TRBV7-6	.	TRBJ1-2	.	TGTGCCAGCAGCTTAGGGGGGTTAGACGGAACGAACTATGGCTACACCTTC	CASSLGGLDGTNYGYTF
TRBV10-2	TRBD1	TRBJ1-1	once	TGCGCCAGCAGAGAACGACAGGGGAACACTGAAGCTTTCTTT	CASRERQGNTEAFF
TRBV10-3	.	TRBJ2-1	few	TGTGCCATCAGTGAGTCGAATAATGAGCAGTTCTTC	CAISESNNEQFF
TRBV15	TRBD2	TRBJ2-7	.	TGTGCCACCAGCAGAGAACGGACTAGCGGGGTAGCCTACGAGCAGTACTTC	CATSRERTSGVAYEQYF
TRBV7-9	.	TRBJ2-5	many	TGTGCCAGCAGCGCCGGGCTTCAAGAGACCCAGTACTTC	CASSAGLQETQYF
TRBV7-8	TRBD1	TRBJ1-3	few	TGTGCCAGCAGCTTAGGACAGGGAAAGACTGGAAACACCATATATTTT	CASSLGQGKTGNTIYF
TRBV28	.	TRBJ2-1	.	TGTGCCAGCCTTGAAAGCGGAGGCTCCTACAATGAGCAGTTCTTC	CASLESGGSYNEQFF
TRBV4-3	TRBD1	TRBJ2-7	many	TGCGCCAGCAGCCAAGCTCTGACAGGGGGAGCCTACGAGCAGTACTTC	CASSQALTGGAYEQYF
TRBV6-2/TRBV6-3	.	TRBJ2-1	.	TGTGCCAGCAGTTACTCTTTTTCCCGGGGACAGTTCTTC	CASSYSFSRGQFF
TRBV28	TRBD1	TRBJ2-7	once	TGTGCCAGCAGCCCTCCAGGGGGCGAAGCCTACGAGCAGTACTTC	CASSPPGGEAYEQYF
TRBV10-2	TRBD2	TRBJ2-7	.	TGCGCCAGCAGATCTAGCGGGGGGGCGAATGAGCAGTACTTC	CASRSSGGANEQYF
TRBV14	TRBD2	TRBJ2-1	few	TGTGCCAGCAGCCAAGTCGGAACTAGCGGGAGGGCCAGTGAGCAGTTCTTC	CASSQVGTSGRASEQFF
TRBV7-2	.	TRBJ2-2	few	TGTGCCAGCAGGGGGCGGACGGGCGGGGAGCTGTTTTTT	CASRGRTGGELFF
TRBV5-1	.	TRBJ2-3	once	TGCGCCAGCAGCTTGGAGTCTAGCACAGATACGCAGTATTTT	CASSLESSTDTQYF
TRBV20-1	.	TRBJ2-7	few	TGCAGTGCTACGCCGGGACTTGAATCCACAGCCTACGAGCAGTACTTC	CSATPGLESTAYEQYF
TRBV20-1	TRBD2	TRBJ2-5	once	TGCAGTGCTAGAGGGGTAGACGGGGGGGCCGGAGAGACCCAGTACTTC	CSARGVDGGAGETQYF
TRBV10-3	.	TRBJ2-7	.	TGTGCCATCAGTGAGAGGACTCCAAATGAGCAGTACTTC	CAISERTPNEQYF
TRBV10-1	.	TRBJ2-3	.	TGCGCCAGCAGTGAGGGATTCGCAAACACAGATACGCAGTATTTT	CASSEGFANTDTQYF
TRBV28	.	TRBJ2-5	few	TGTGCCAGCAGTTTGTCAGGGTTGGGGCAGTACTTC	CASSLSGLGQYF
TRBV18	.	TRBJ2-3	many	TGTGCCAGCTCACCCCCGGGAACAGATACGCAGTATTTT	CASSPPGTDTQYF
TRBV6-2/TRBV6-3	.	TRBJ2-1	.	TGTGCCAGCAGTTATGGGCAGGCCTCCCACAATAAGCAGTTCTTC	CASSYGQASHNKQFF
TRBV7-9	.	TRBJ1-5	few	TGTGCCAGCAGCTTAGCAGGGGCGGTTCAGCCCCAGCATTTT	CASSLAGAVQPQHF
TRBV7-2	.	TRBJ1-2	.	TGTGCCAGCAGCTTGCAGCGGGAGTGGACCTATGGCTACACCTTC	CASSLQREWTYGYTF
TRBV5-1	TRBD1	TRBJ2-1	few	TGCGCCAGCAGCTTCCAGGGGGCGGAGGAGCAGTTCTTC	CASSFQGAEEQFF